Following are 18 T cell receptor beta chains from one sample sequenced in a study of PD-1 blockade in classical Hodgkin lymphoma. Brentuximab vedotin exposure varied among the patients, all of whom had relapsed after autologous stem cell transplantation. The data were produced by immunoSEQ multiplex PCR, yet TCRdb's version contains in-frame clones alone and is incomplete. Of about 40,000 clones listed, over 80% are singletons. Sample: peripheral blood mononuclear cells (PBMCs), taken at baseline. Source of these receptors: a human donor with classical Hodgkin lymphoma.

This clone appeared once. The CDR3 nucleotides are TGTGCCAGCAGCGTACCCACCCGGACAGCTTACTGTAATGAAAAACTGTTTTTT. Amino acids: CASSVPTRTAYCNEKLFF. V gene TRBV9 combines with J gene TRBJ1-4; D perhaps matches TRBD1 (6 bases). The CDR3 covers 18 residues. Trimming took off 1 base at V and 4 bases at J, with 20 bases between the two ends. Germline lookup yields CDR1 SGDLS and CDR2 YYNGEE.

This clone was detected a few times. The chain couples TRBV5-5 to TRBJ1-5; 9 positions agree with TRBD1. The ends lost 2 bases at V and 6 bases at J; junction bases unmatched: 3. Looked up from germline, CDR1 is SGHKS and CDR2 is YYEKEE (reference sequence). The CDR3 covers 14 residues. The DNA for the CDR3 is TGTGCCAGCAGCTTAGGGACAGGGACTCAGCCCCAGCATTTT. Translation gives CASSLGTGTQPQHF.

The V gene is TRBV2, the J gene TRBJ1-4; 7 bases agree with TRBD1. Per the germline V gene, CDR1 is SNHLY and CDR2 is FYNNEI. The CDR3 totals 15 residues. J was trimmed by 8 bases and V by 7 bases; bases with no gene match: 13. CDR3 nucleotides: TGTGCCAGCACAAACACACCGGGACAGCAGGAAAAACTGTTTTTT. Translating gives CASTNTPGQQEKLFF.

This chain joins TRBV28 and TRBJ1-2; TRBD1 aligns across 10 bases. The V and J ends lost 2 bases and 2 bases, in that order; junction bases with no gene match: 2. This CDR3 spans 15 amino acids. The V gene's germline CDR1 is MDHEN and CDR2 SYDVKM. CDR3 region: CASSLGTGVNYGYTF. The CDR3, as DNA: TGTGCCAGCAGTTTAGGGACAGGGGTGAACTATGGCTACACCTTC.

The rearrangement uses TRBV25-1 and TRBJ2-3; 8 bases map to TRBD1. The CDR3 runs to 14 residues. Germline V lookup: CDR1 MGHDK, CDR2 SYGVNS. V trimming: 3 bases; J trimming: 3 bases; junction bases outside the gene matches: 2. The CDR3 nucleotides are TGTGCCAGCAGTGATAACAGGGGGACAGATACGCAGTATTTT. Protein sequence: CASSDNRGTDTQYF.

With respect to this clone: A junction boundary mismatches the germline segment, possibly from a read error. This sample includes further DNA sequences coding for the same CDR3. The chain is built from TRBV7-2 and TRBJ1-5; no firm D call. Germline CDR1 SGHTA, CDR2 FQGNSA. CDR3 size: 15 residues. CDR3 sequence reads: CASSLVALTSQPQHF. CDR3 DNA: TGTGCCAGCAGCTTAGTCGCCCTAACGAGTCAGCCTCAGCATTTT. The variable domain in full, completed from reference TRBV7-2 and TRBJ1-5, reads GAGVSQSPSNKVTEKGKDVELRCDPISGHTALYWYRQSLGQGLEFLIYFQGNSAPDKSGLPSDRFSAERTGGSVSTLTIQRTQQEDSAVYLCASSLVALTSQPQHFGDGTRLSIL.

The chain uses TRBV7-7 and TRBJ2-7; TRBD1 is a possible D gene (5 bases). Germline-derived CDR1 and CDR2 are SSHAT and FNYEAQ (reference sequence). The CDR3 spans 14 residues. Trimming took off 4 bases at V and 5 bases at J, with 15 bases between the two ends. The CDR3 region has the DNA TGTGCCAGCAGCTCGTCCCCTGACAGTCACGAGCAGTACTTC. This encodes CASSSSPDSHEQYF. Full variable domain (rest looked up from reference TRBV7-7 and TRBJ2-7): GAGVSQSPRYKVTKRGQDVTLRCDPISSHATLYWYQQALGQGPEFLTYFNYEAQPDKSGLPSDRFSAERPEGSISTLTIQRTEQRDSAMYRCASSSSPDSHEQYFGPGTRLTVT.

The chain is built from TRBV5-4 and TRBJ2-3; no clear D gene. The CDR3 has 13 residues. CDR1 is SGHNT, CDR2 YYREEE, per germline (reference sequence). V gave up 2 bases and J gave up 2 bases, with 6 bases separating them. CDR3 in amino acids: CASSLGITDTQYF. The CDR3 DNA is TGTGCCAGCAGCTTAGGGATCACAGATACGCAGTATTTT. The whole variable domain, remainder taken from reference TRBV5-4 and TRBJ2-3, is ETGVTQSPTHLIKTRGQQVTLRCSSQSGHNTVSWYQQALGQGPQFIFQYYREEENGRGNFPPRFSGLQFPNYSSELNVNALELDDSALYLCASSLGITDTQYFGPGTRLTVL.

The chain uses TRBV11-2 and TRBJ2-5; 12 bases are shared with TRBD1. With V trimmed by 5 bases and J by 4 bases, 5 bases remained unmatched. Germline-derived CDR1 and CDR2 are SGHAT and FQNNGV. This CDR3 contains 15 residues. The CDR3 nucleotides read TGTGCCAGCAGCCAGCGGGACAGGGGGCGAGAGACCCAGTACTTC. The encoded protein is CASSQRDRGRETQYF.

This chain connects TRBV27 to TRBJ2-3; TRBD1 agrees at 9 bases. There are 16 residues in the CDR3. The V gene's germline CDR1 is MNHEY and CDR2 SMNVEV (reference sequence). V dropped 4 bases and J dropped 5; count of bases not matched to a gene: 10. The CDR3: CASSSPGQGTEDTQYF. The CDR3 DNA reads TGTGCCAGCAGTTCACCGGGACAGGGTACGGAAGATACGCAGTATTTT.

The genes are TRBV6-7 and TRBJ2-7; TRBD1 aligns across 9 bases. TRBV6-7 is recorded as an ORF, its role being uncertain. V trimming: 6 bases; J trimming: 0 bases; junction bases outside the gene matches: 15. This CDR3 has 18 residues. The CDR3 region is CASRRMATGQGSSYEQYF. The CDR3 DNA reads as TGTGCCAGCAGACGCATGGCGACCGGACAGGGGAGCTCCTACGAGCAGTACTTC.

The genes are TRBV28 and TRBJ2-3; possibly TRBD2 for D (7 bases). Trimming removed 7 bases from V and 0 bases from J, with 26 bases in between. CDR1 MDHEN and CDR2 SYDVKM come from the germline V gene. This CDR3 has 19 amino acids. CDR3 coding DNA: TGTGCCAGCAACCCCACGGGGCCCTGGGGGGGGCCTAGCACAGATACGCAGTATTTT. This encodes CASNPTGPWGGPSTDTQYF.

The chain employs TRBV7-2 and TRBJ1-1, with D unresolved. This CDR3 region has 14 residues. The V and J ends lost 2 bases and 5 bases respectively, with 12 bases between them. Germline V gene sequence: CDR1 SGHTA, CDR2 FQGNSA. The CDR3 is CASSLRETRTEAFF. The CDR3 region has the DNA TGTGCCAGCAGCTTAAGGGAGACGAGGACTGAAGCTTTCTTT.

The chain couples TRBV7-9 to TRBJ2-5; the match to TRBD2 covers 7 bases. The CDR3 has 19 residues. Germline lookup yields CDR1 SEHNR and CDR2 FQNEAQ (reference sequence). With V trimmed by 2 bases and J by 1 base, 16 bases remained unmatched. This CDR3 is CASSLSPYALLALQETQYF. CDR3 in DNA: TGTGCCAGCAGCTTAAGCCCCTACGCTTTACTAGCGCTCCAAGAGACCCAGTACTTC.

The chain combines TRBV19 with TRBJ2-3, with 7 nucleotides matching TRBD2. Germline V gene sequence: CDR1 LNHDA, CDR2 SQIVND (reference sequence). V was clipped by 8 bases and J by 1 base; unmatched bases: 6. The CDR3 is 14 amino acids. The CDR3: CASSRGFGTDTQYF. The CDR3 DNA reads TGTGCCAGTTCGCGGGGGTTCGGCACAGATACGCAGTATTTT.

V usage is TRBV6-1 and J usage is TRBJ1-5; possibly TRBD1 for D (5 bases). From germline, CDR1 is MNHNS and CDR2 SASEGT. V was shortened by 7 bases and J by 5 bases, with 15 bases between the two germline ends. The CDR3 extends over 14 amino acids. In DNA form, the CDR3 reads TGTGCCAGCAACCTTCAGGGAGGTGATCAGCCCCAGCATTTT. Encoded protein: CASNLQGGDQPQHF.

V usage is TRBV5-1 and J usage is TRBJ1-1; tentative D call: TRBD1 (5 bases). The germline V and J ends were trimmed by 4 bases and 0 bases, with 13 bases remaining between them. The germline V gene encodes CDR1 SGHRS and CDR2 YFSETQ. The CDR3 length is 15 residues. CDR3 bases: TGCGCCAGCAGCCAGGCGGGACTCCTGAACACTGAAGCTTTCTTT. The encoded protein is CASSQAGLLNTEAFF.

V gene TRBV9 combines with J gene TRBJ2-2; tentative D call: TRBD1 (5 bases). This CDR3 spans 13 amino acids. The V and J ends lost 2 bases and 9 bases respectively, with 11 bases between them. From germline, CDR1 is SGDLS and CDR2 YYNGEE. The CDR3 region is CASSVQGSRELFF. The DNA of the CDR3 is TGTGCCAGCAGCGTGCAGGGTAGCCGGGAGCTGTTTTTT.